This TCR beta chain is from a study of T-cell memory formation after mild COVID-19 (dated by TCRdb to about 2021). Notes on the research overall: TCR sequence clusters from the two donors were found to be largely donor specific. In a couple of donors, T-cell clones that expanded and contracted after mild COVID-19 were tracked by sequencing TCRalpha and TCRbeta repertoires over time. The cohort was made up of two young adult volunteers, one female and one male, who were previously healthy. Findings and caveats that apply to the study as a whole: Contracting CD4+ clones turned up mainly in the CM and EM memory subsets, whereas EMRA was where CD8+ clones were enriched. SARS-CoV-2 specificity was not confirmed for the second-wave clones peaking on day 37. The study covered only a couple of mild cases, and larger cohorts including severe cases with pre-infection samples were considered necessary. Clones that contracted from day 15 to 85 showed balanced CD4/CD8 phenotypes, whereas a second wave of clones that expanded from day 15 to 37 leaned towards CD4+. Some responding clones were found in pre-infection memory, which suggests that pre-existing cross-reactive memory T cells took part in the SARS-CoV-2 response.

These reads were obtained on an Illumina NovaSeq 6000. cDNA libraries for TCRalpha and TCRbeta were prepared by 5'RACE using constant-segment primers, with sample barcodes and unique molecular identifiers added. Trizol reagent was used to extract RNA from every sample. Library amplification was performed in two PCR steps, and a second sample barcode and Illumina TruSeq adapters were introduced in the second step. Libraries were sequenced on an Illumina NovaSeq with 2 x 150 bp paired-end reads. As for the authors' bioinformatics: The reads were demultiplexed and collapsed into UMI-guided consensus sequences using migec v1.2.7. Using mixcr v2.1.11, the UMI consensuses were aligned to TRA and TRB V and J templates and assembled into clonotypes. Clonotypes were classified as expanded or contracted when called significant by both edgeR and NoisET, with noise models trained on biological replicates. For edgeR calls, the cutoffs were a false discovery rate-adjusted p below 0.01 and a log2 fold-change threshold of 1. As an exploratory analysis of dynamics, PCA with hierarchical clustering was applied to max-normalized trajectories of the 1000 most abundant clonotypes. Separately sequenced CD4+ and CD8+ repertoires were used to assign the CD4 or CD8 phenotype of responding clones. TCRdb cleaned the public reads at Q25 with fastp, built clones with MiXCR and kept in-frame beta chains. Every distinct CDR3 protein forms one entry, paired with its most common genes and DNA. These V and J calls derive from TCRdb rather than the authors' analysis. This sample holds 290,000 or so distinct CDR3 sequences; roughly a fifth were observed only once. Roughly 21% of the sample goes to the ten largest clones.

In regard to this clonotype: Its antigen has not been determined. No base quality information exists; no much larger clone differs at one position.

Ficoll-Paque density gradient centrifugation was used to isolate PBMCs. Based on the germline V gene (reference sequence), the CDR1 and CDR2 sequences are DFQATT and SNEGSKA. Including the terminal cysteine and phenylalanine, the CDR3 comprises 13 residues. Of all the DNA, just the CDR3 is kept, 39 bases in frame from base 1. V loses 8 bases of germline sequence and J loses 0 bases, and the interval between the two ends is 13 bases. The sequence links TRBV20-1 to TRBJ1-1; confidence is insufficient to name the D gene. This clonotype originated in a man younger than 30 who had mild COVID-19 (a few samples of this study predate the infection). The sample titles of this study are shuffled in the database, so cell type and time point are left out; the donor was told from shared clones. Input material: PBMCs or a T cell subset sorted from them (not recorded which). The CDR3 region: CSIPLTMNTEAFF. The DNA is TGCAGTATTCCTCTAACGATGAACACTGAAGCTTTCTTT.